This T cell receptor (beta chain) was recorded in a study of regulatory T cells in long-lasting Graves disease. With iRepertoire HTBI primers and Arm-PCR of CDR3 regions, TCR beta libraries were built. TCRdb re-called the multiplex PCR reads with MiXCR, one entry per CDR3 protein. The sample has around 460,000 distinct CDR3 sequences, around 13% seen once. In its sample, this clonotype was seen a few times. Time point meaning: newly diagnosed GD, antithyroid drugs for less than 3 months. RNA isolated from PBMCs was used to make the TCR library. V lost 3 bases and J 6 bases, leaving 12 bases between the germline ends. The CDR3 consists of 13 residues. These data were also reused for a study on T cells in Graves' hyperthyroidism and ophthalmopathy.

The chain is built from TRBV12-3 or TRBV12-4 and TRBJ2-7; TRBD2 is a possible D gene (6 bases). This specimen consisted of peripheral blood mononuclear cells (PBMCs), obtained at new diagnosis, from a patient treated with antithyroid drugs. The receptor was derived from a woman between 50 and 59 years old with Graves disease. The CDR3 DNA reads TGTGCCAGCAGTTTCCCAGGGAGGAGCGAGCAGTACTTC. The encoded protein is CASSFPGRSEQYF.